The 3 T cell receptor beta chains in this list originate from one sample, sequenced in a study of CD8 T cells in Susac syndrome. Random hexamers served to reverse transcribe about 0.5 to 1 ug RNA. One entry per CDR3 protein results from TCRdb running MiXCR on the immunoSEQ multiplex PCR reads. The repertoire consists of about 300,000 distinct CDR3 sequences, with around 85% occurring once and the leading ten covering around 0.2%. Sequencing was carried out using CD8+ T cells from PBMCs. These receptors all come from a human donor with multiple sclerosis.

The rearrangement joins TRBV6-2 or TRBV6-3 to TRBJ2-3, with 8 bases that match TRBD2. The CDR3 has 16 residues. V lost 4 bases to trimming and J lost 4 bases; unmatched junction nucleotides: 10. Per the germline V gene, CDR1 is MNHEY and CDR2 is SVGEGT. CDR3 amino acids: CASSFGAGVQSDTQYF. CDR3 nucleotides: TGTGCCAGCAGTTTCGGAGCGGGAGTACAGTCAGATACGCAGTATTTT.

The gene calls are TRBV11-1 and TRBJ2-1; D not resolved. The CDR3 spans 16 residues. Trimming stripped 2 bases from V and 0 bases from J, with 11 bases between. Germline lookup yields CDR1 SGHAT and CDR2 FQDESV (reference sequence). The CDR3 DNA reads as TGTGCCAGCAGCTTATTAAGCGATATCTCCTACAATGAGCAGTTCTTC. Translated: CASSLLSDISYNEQFF.

J is TRBJ1-2 and V is TRBV10-3; D remains ambiguous. Germline V gives CDR1 ENHRY, CDR2 SYGVKD. V gave up 10 bases and J gave up 0 bases, with 15 bases separating them. The CDR3 has 14 amino acids. CDR3 sequence reads: CATPRHGANYGYTF. The CDR3 coding sequence is TGTGCCACCCCCAGGCACGGAGCTAACTATGGCTACACCTTC.